What follows describes a single TCR beta chain. The sample belongs to a study of T cell changes during pregnancy in multiple sclerosis. This CDR3 comprises 13 residues. Germline lookup yields CDR1 LNHDA and CDR2 SQIVND (reference sequence). With 6 bases clipped from V and 7 bases from J, the junction kept 4 bases outside the gene matches. Libraries were prepared by immunoSEQ multiplex PCR; TCRdb keeps only in-frame clonotypes and omits some of them. The data contain 85,000 to 100,000 clones, 80% to 95% of them seen just once; the ten biggest clones take up around 0.93%. The sequences come from peripheral blood, collected before pregnancy. This sequence originates from a female donor with multiple sclerosis, enrolled in a pregnancy study. V gene TRBV19 combines with J gene TRBJ2-4, with TRBD1 identical over 9 bases. CDR3 loop: CASSLTGGNIQYF. CDR3 in DNA: TGTGCCAGTAGCCTTACAGGGGGCAACATTCAGTACTTC.